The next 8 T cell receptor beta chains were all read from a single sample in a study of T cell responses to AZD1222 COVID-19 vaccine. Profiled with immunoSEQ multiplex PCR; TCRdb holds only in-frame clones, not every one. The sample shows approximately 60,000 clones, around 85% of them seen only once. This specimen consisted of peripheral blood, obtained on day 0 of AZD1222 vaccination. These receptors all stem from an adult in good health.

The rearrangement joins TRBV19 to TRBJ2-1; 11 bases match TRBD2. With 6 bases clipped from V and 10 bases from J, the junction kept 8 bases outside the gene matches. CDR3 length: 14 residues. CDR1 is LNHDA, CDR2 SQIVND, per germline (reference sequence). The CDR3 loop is CASRALAGGREQFF. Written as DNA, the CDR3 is TGTGCCAGTAGAGCTCTAGCGGGAGGTAGAGAGCAGTTCTTC.

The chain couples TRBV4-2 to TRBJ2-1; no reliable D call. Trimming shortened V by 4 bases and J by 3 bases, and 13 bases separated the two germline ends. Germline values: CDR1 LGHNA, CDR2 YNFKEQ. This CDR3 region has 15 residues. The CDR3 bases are TGTGCCAGCAGCCCCGAGGTGGTCCTCTACAATGAGCAGTTCTTC. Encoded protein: CASSPEVVLYNEQFF.

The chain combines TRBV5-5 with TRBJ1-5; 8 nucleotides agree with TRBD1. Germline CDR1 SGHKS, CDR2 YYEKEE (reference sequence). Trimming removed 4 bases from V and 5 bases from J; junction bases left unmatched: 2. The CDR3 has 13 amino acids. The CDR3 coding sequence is TGTGCCAGCAGCATACAGGGGGATCAGCCCCAGCATTTT. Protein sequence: CASSIQGDQPQHF. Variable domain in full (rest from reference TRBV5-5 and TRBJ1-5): DAGVTQSPTHLIKTRGQQVTLRCSPISGHKSVSWYQQVLGQGPQFIFQYYEKEERGRGNFPDRFSARQFPNYSSELNVNALLLGDSALYLCASSIQGDQPQHFGDGTRLSIL.

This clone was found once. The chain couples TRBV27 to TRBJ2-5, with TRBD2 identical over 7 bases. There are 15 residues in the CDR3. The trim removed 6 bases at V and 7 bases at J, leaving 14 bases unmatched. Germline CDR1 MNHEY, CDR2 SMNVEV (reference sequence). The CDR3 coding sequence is TGTGCCAGCAGACCTCCGGGACTACCGGCCGGGACCCAGTACTTC. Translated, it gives CASRPPGLPAGTQYF.

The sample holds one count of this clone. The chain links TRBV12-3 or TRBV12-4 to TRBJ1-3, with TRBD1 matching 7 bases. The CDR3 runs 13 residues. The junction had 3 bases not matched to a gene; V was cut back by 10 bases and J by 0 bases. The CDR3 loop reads CATGTDSGNTIYF. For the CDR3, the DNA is TGTGCCACCGGGACAGACTCTGGAAACACCATATATTTT.

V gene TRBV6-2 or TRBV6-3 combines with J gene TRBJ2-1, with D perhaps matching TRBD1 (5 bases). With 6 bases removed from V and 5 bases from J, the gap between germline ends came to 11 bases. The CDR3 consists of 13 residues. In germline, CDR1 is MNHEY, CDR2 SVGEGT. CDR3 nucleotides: TGTGCCAGCAGCCTAATGACAGACAATGAGCAGTTCTTC. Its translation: CASSLMTDNEQFF.

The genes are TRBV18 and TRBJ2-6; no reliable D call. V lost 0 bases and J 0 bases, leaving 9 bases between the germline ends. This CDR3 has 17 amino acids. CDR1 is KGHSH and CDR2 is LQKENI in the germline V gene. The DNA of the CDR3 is TGTGCCAGCTCACCACCCTCCCCGGGCTCTGGGGCCAACGTCCTGACTTTC. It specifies CASSPPSPGSGANVLTF. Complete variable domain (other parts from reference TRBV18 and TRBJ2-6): NAGVMQNPRHLVRRRGQEARLRCSPMKGHSHVYWYRQLPEEGLKFMVYLQKENIIDESGMPKERFSAEFPKEGPSILRIQQVVRGDSAAYFCASSPPSPGSGANVLTFGAGSRLTVL.

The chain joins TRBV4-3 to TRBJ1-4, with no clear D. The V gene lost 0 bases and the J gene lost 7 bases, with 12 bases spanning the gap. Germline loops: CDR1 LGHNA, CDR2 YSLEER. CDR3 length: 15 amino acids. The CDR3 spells CASSQDSGRGEKLFF. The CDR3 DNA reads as TGCGCCAGCAGCCAAGATAGCGGCCGGGGTGAAAAACTGTTTTTT.